A selection of T cell receptor beta chains follows, all from one sample in a study of blood T cell repertoires in COVID-19. Clones were sequenced by immunoSEQ multiplex PCR, and TCRdb holds only the in-frame ones, with some missing. The repertoire has under 300,000 clones, about 88% of them found once; the top ten carry approximately 2%. Sequenced sample: peripheral blood. Receptors were obtained from a woman between 40 and 50 years old who had recovered from COVID-19. Both conserved end residues are part of each CDR3. D genes are given only for firm matches. Part of the rows lack a size; the others show once, few, many or a class for expanded clones.

v_call	clone_size	j_call	d_call	cdr3_aa	cdr3_nt
TRBV19	.	TRBJ2-1	.	CASRTPGTYNEQFF	TGTGCCAGTAGGACACCGGGAACCTACAATGAGCAGTTCTTC
TRBV18	.	TRBJ2-7	.	CASSPGLWEDEQYF	TGTGCCAGCTCACCAGGACTGTGGGAGGACGAGCAGTACTTC
TRBV5-4	once	TRBJ1-6	.	CASSLGQYNSPLHF	TGTGCCAGCAGCTTGGGACAGTATAATTCACCCCTCCACTTT
TRBV20-1	.	TRBJ2-1	.	CSAERHNEQFF	TGCAGTGCTGAGCGACACAATGAGCAGTTCTTC
TRBV18	.	TRBJ1-1	.	CASSPYPGEAFF	TGTGCCAGCTCACCATATCCGGGGGAAGCTTTCTTT
TRBV6-5	.	TRBJ1-3	.	CASSYAGDSGNTIYF	TGTGCCAGCAGTTACGCGGGGGACTCTGGAAACACCATATATTTT
TRBV28	.	TRBJ2-3	.	CASSPGGLREGTDTQYF	TGTGCCAGCAGCCCAGGTGGGTTGCGGGAAGGAACAGATACGCAGTATTTT
TRBV20-1	once	TRBJ1-4	.	CSASGATNEKLFF	TGCAGTGCTAGTGGAGCAACTAATGAAAAACTGTTTTTT
TRBV28	once	TRBJ1-1	TRBD1	CASREDRVRRITEAFF	TGTGCCAGCAGGGAGGACAGGGTCAGGAGAATCACTGAAGCTTTCTTT
TRBV5-1	.	TRBJ2-7	TRBD1	CASSPAPQGQVVYEQYF	TGCGCCAGCAGCCCCGCCCCGCAGGGACAGGTCGTCTACGAGCAGTACTTC
TRBV24-1	.	TRBJ2-1	TRBD1	CATQGQGPLGEQFF	TGTGCCACCCAAGGACAGGGCCCCTTAGGTGAGCAGTTCTTC
TRBV28	.	TRBJ1-6	TRBD1	CASRGQEAPLHF	TGTGCCAGCAGAGGACAGGAGGCACCCCTCCACTTT
TRBV6-2/TRBV6-3	.	TRBJ2-1	.	CASSYESGGQSYNEQFF	TGTGCCAGCAGTTACGAATCCGGGGGGCAAAGCTACAATGAGCAGTTCTTC
TRBV7-3	.	TRBJ2-1	TRBD1	CASSLRRSRTGNEEQFF	TGTGCCAGCAGCTTACGAAGGTCTAGGACAGGGAACGAAGAGCAGTTCTTC
TRBV15	few	TRBJ1-2	.	CATSRERTARGYTF	TGTGCCACCAGCAGGGAAAGGACAGCCCGGGGCTACACCTTC
TRBV30	.	TRBJ1-5	.	CAWLAGKAPHSNQPQHF	TGTGCCTGGTTGGCGGGGAAGGCACCCCATAGCAATCAGCCCCAGCATTTT
TRBV5-5	.	TRBJ1-2	TRBD1	CASSLGQVYGYTF	TGTGCCAGCAGCCTGGGACAGGTTTATGGCTACACCTTC
TRBV7-9	.	TRBJ1-2	.	CASSSRLEGYTF	TGTGCCAGCAGCTCCCGACTCGAGGGCTACACCTTC
TRBV6-2/TRBV6-3	.	TRBJ1-3	.	CASSFDSFSGNTIYF	TGTGCCAGCAGTTTCGACTCATTCTCTGGAAACACCATATATTTT
TRBV29-1	once	TRBJ1-2	.	CSAREVYGYTF	TGCAGCGCCCGGGAAGTCTATGGCTACACCTTC
TRBV2	few	TRBJ2-7	.	CASSRDRGGFYEQYF	TGTGCCAGCAGCCGAGACAGGGGAGGGTTTTACGAGCAGTACTTC
TRBV5-1	.	TRBJ2-6	.	CASSPTGSGANVLTF	TGCGCCAGCAGCCCGACAGGCTCTGGGGCCAACGTCCTGACTTTC
TRBV15	once	TRBJ1-1	TRBD1	CATSRGTGWKRTEAFF	TGTGCCACCAGCAGGGGGACAGGCTGGAAAAGGACTGAAGCTTTCTTT
TRBV9	.	TRBJ2-1	TRBD2	CASSPLSGTYNEQFF	TGTGCCAGCAGCCCTCTTAGCGGGACCTACAATGAGCAGTTCTTC
TRBV5-4	.	TRBJ2-7	.	CASSLGGTDSRAEQYF	TGTGCCAGCAGCTTGGGGGGTACCGATTCGAGGGCTGAGCAGTACTTC
TRBV19	.	TRBJ2-7	.	CASSPDSSYEQYF	TGTGCCAGTAGTCCGGACAGCTCCTACGAGCAGTACTTC
TRBV6-2/TRBV6-3	.	TRBJ2-1	.	CASSYVRSGSDPSYNEQFF	TGTGCCAGCAGTTACGTCCGATCGGGATCCGACCCCTCCTACAATGAGCAGTTCTTC
TRBV30	.	TRBJ2-2	TRBD1	CAWSLDRSGELFF	TGTGCCTGGAGTCTGGACAGGTCCGGGGAGCTGTTTTTT
TRBV28	few	TRBJ1-2	TRBD1	CASEDRNYGYTF	TGTGCCAGCGAGGACAGGAACTATGGCTACACCTTC
TRBV19	.	TRBJ1-5	TRBD1	CASSRDRGLRNQPQHF	TGTGCCAGTAGTCGGGACAGGGGGCTGAGGAATCAGCCCCAGCATTTT
TRBV30	.	TRBJ2-7	TRBD2	CACRGGGYEQYF	TGTGCCTGCCGTGGGGGGGGCTACGAGCAGTACTTC
TRBV24-1	.	TRBJ1-1	.	CATSDHTTGAFF	TGTGCCACCAGTGACCACACCACGGGGGCTTTCTTT
TRBV18	.	TRBJ1-3	TRBD1	CASSPLGQASSGNTIYF	TGTGCCAGCTCACCACTCGGACAGGCGAGCTCTGGAAACACCATATATTTT
TRBV9	.	TRBJ1-3	.	CASSVAQGPGNTIYF	TGTGCCAGCAGCGTCGCCCAGGGTCCCGGAAACACCATATATTTT
TRBV10-1	.	TRBJ1-3	.	CASSEVSSGNTIYF	TGCGCCAGCAGTGAGGTCAGCTCTGGAAACACCATATATTTT
TRBV6-2/TRBV6-3	.	TRBJ2-3	TRBD2	CASSLLAGGPDTQYF	TGTGCCAGCAGTTTACTAGCGGGGGGGCCAGATACGCAGTATTTT